Following are 17 T cell receptor beta chains from one sample sequenced in a study of tumour-infiltrating T cells in Burkitt lymphoma. Profiled with immunoSEQ multiplex PCR; TCRdb holds only in-frame clones, not every one. The sample has 1,400 or so clones; approximately 15% are singletons. Sequenced: tumor tissue. The receptors originated from a human donor with Burkitt lymphoma.

V gene TRBV10-3 combines with J gene TRBJ2-2; the D gene is possibly TRBD1 (6 bases). This CDR3 region has 15 residues. From germline, CDR1 is ENHRY and CDR2 SYGVKD. The ends were cut back, 6 bases at V and 3 bases at J, with 14 bases in the middle. CDR3 sequence (DNA): TGTGCCATCAGGAAATGGGGGCCGGACACCGGGGAGCTGTTTTTT. Residues: CAIRKWGPDTGELFF.

This clone was seen more than once but under ten times. The CDR3 nucleotides are TGTGCCAGCTCGGGGGGCCCGAGCGAGCAGTACTTC. Amino acid sequence: CASSGGPSEQYF. The J gene is TRBJ2-7, the V gene TRBV18, with D possibly being TRBD1 or TRBD2 (6 bases each). V gave up 6 bases and J gave up 6 bases, with 12 bases separating them. CDR1 is KGHSH and CDR2 is LQKENI in the germline V gene. CDR3 length: 12 amino acids.

The sample holds a few counts of this clone. This chain joins TRBV5-1 and TRBJ2-2, with D tentatively TRBD2 (5 bases). Germline V CDR1 and CDR2: SGHRS, YFSETQ. This CDR3 region has 12 residues. The V end was cut by 3 bases, the J end by 5 bases, with 5 bases between. CDR3 sequence reads: CASSSGTGELFF. The DNA of the CDR3 is TGCGCCAGCAGCTCGGGAACCGGGGAGCTGTTTTTT.

Comments on this clone: The junction shows a germline mismatch at one end, possibly a read error. The V and J genes are TRBV29-1 and TRBJ2-5; perhaps D is TRBD1 or TRBD2 (6 bases each). This CDR3 contains 16 residues. The V gene's germline CDR1 is SQVTM and CDR2 ANQGSEA. The DNA for the CDR3 is TGCAGCGTCGAAGGGGGGCCAGGGTGGAAAAGGGAGACCCAGTACTTC. Residues: CSVEGGPGWKRETQYF. Drawing the rest from reference TRBV29-1 and TRBJ2-5, the complete variable domain is SAVISQKPSRDICQRGTSLTIQCQVDSQVTMMFWYRQQPGQSLTLIATANQGSEATYESGFVIDKFPISRPNLTFSTLTVSNMSPEDSSIYLCSVEGGPGWKRETQYFGPGTRLLVL.

This clone was counted between two and nine times. V and J are TRBV29-1 and TRBJ1-4; perhaps TRBD1 as D (5 bases). The CDR3 contains 14 residues. Germline values: CDR1 SQVTM, CDR2 ANQGSEA. Trimming took 7 bases from V and 12 from J, leaving 24 bases between them. The CDR3 DNA follows: TGCAGCGCGGCTGCCGGGACGGATATCGGGGAACTGTTTTTT. Translation: CSAAAGTDIGELFF.

The CDR3 region has the DNA TGCGCCAGCAGCTCATCCTTTGAGCAGTTCTTC. Protein product: CASSSSFEQFF. The rearrangement joins TRBV4-1 to TRBJ2-1; D not resolved. CDR1 is MGHRA and CDR2 is YSYEKL in the germline V gene. The CDR3 runs to 11 residues. V lost 5 bases and J lost 9, with 8 bases in between.

The chain combines TRBV9 with TRBJ2-4, with 7 positions matching TRBD1. Unmatched junction bases numbered 4, after V lost 0 bases and J lost 10 bases. Germline V gene data show CDR1 as SGDLS and CDR2 as YYNGEE. This CDR3 region has 13 residues. The CDR3 region has the DNA TGTGCCAGCAGCGTAGGGGACAGCCCGATTCAGTACTTC. Translating gives CASSVGDSPIQYF.

This chain links TRBV9 with TRBJ2-2, with 8 bases identical to TRBD1. This CDR3 is 15 amino acids long. The V and J ends lost 3 bases and 4 bases, in that order; junction bases with no gene match: 5. Germline assignment: CDR1 SGDLS and CDR2 YYNGEE. The CDR3 nucleotides are TGTGCCAGCAGCGAGACAGGGGTGCTCACCGGGGAGCTGTTTTTT. This translates into CASSETGVLTGELFF.

This clone appeared a few times. The chain carries TRBV30 and TRBJ1-2; the D is unclear. The length of the CDR3 is 12 residues. Germline V gives CDR1 GTSNPN, CDR2 SVGIG (reference sequence). Deletions cut 1 base from V and 2 bases from J, with 5 bases between. CDR3 nucleotide sequence: TGTGCCTGGAGTGACGGCAACTATGGCTACACCTTC. Translation gives CAWSDGNYGYTF.

The chain combines TRBV29-1 with TRBJ2-2; TRBD2 matches 11 bases. The CDR3 runs to 15 residues. Trimming took 5 bases from V and 3 from J; bases not matched to a gene: 5. Germline CDR1 reads SQVTM; CDR2 reads ANQGSEA. CDR3 residues: CSVLAGGTDTGELFF. For the CDR3, the DNA is TGCAGCGTTTTAGCGGGAGGGACGGACACCGGGGAGCTGTTTTTT.

The table lists this clone with a few counts. The CDR3 protein is CASSLEGRAGDTQYF. The CDR3 DNA reads as TGTGCCAGCAGCTTAGAGGGCAGGGCCGGGGATACGCAGTATTTT. This sequence joins TRBV5-5 and TRBJ2-3, with D perhaps assigned TRBD1 or TRBD2 (5 bases each). V lost 2 bases, J lost 6 bases, and 16 bases lay in between. This CDR3 is 15 amino acids long. Germline loops: CDR1 SGHKS, CDR2 YYEKEE (reference sequence).

The chain has TRBV9 and TRBJ2-2; 7 nucleotides align to TRBD2. This CDR3 is 17 amino acids long. V shed 1 base, J shed 2 bases, and the junction held 8 bases outside the gene matches. Germline CDR1 is SGDLS and CDR2 is YYNGEE. Here the CDR3 reads CASSVSKSSGNTGELFF. The DNA of the CDR3 is TGTGCCAGCAGCGTAAGCAAATCTAGCGGTAACACCGGGGAGCTGTTTTTT.

This clone was found once. This chain uses TRBV18 with TRBJ2-2; no clear D gene. V lost 6 bases, J lost 4 bases, and 12 bases lay in between. Looked up from germline, CDR1 is KGHSH and CDR2 is LQKENI. CDR3 size: 14 residues. This CDR3 is CASSSRVSTGELFF. The CDR3 nucleotides read TGTGCCAGCTCTTCTAGGGTTTCCACCGGGGAGCTGTTTTTT.

This rearrangement joins TRBV19 to TRBJ1-3; D is undetermined. Germline-derived CDR1 and CDR2 are LNHDA and SQIVND (reference sequence). V shed 7 bases and J shed 0 bases, with 19 bases lying between them. This CDR3 contains 17 residues. CDR3: CASTWQALTSSGNTIYF. In DNA form, the CDR3 reads TGTGCCAGTACCTGGCAGGCACTAACGAGCTCTGGAAACACCATATATTTT.

The chain couples TRBV19 to TRBJ2-3, with a tentative D call TRBD2 (5 bases). The CDR3 covers 13 residues. The V and J ends lost 5 bases and 3 bases respectively, with 9 bases between them. Germline assignment: CDR1 LNHDA and CDR2 SQIVND (reference sequence). This CDR3 reads CASSLRGTDTQYF. As DNA, the CDR3 is TGTGCCAGTAGTCTAAGAGGGACAGATACGCAGTATTTT.

This clone was counted between two and nine times. V and J are TRBV25-1 and TRBJ1-2, with D possibly being TRBD1 (5 bases). Germline values: CDR1 MGHDK, CDR2 SYGVNS. Trimming took off 5 bases at V and 8 bases at J, with 15 bases between the two ends. This CDR3 is 13 amino acids long. CDR3 residues: CASSPDSTWGYTF. The CDR3 DNA sequence: TGTGCCAGCAGTCCCGACAGCACTTGGGGCTACACCTTC.

This clone has a handful of counts. The V gene is TRBV4-3, the J gene TRBJ1-3; D unresolved. Trimming removed 1 base at V and 0 bases at J, with 13 bases between. Germline values: CDR1 LGHNA, CDR2 YSLEER. This CDR3 is built from 17 residues. This chain's CDR3 is CASSQVPGVYSGNTIYF. CDR3 DNA sequence: TGCGCCAGCAGCCAAGTTCCAGGAGTGTACTCTGGAAACACCATATATTTT.